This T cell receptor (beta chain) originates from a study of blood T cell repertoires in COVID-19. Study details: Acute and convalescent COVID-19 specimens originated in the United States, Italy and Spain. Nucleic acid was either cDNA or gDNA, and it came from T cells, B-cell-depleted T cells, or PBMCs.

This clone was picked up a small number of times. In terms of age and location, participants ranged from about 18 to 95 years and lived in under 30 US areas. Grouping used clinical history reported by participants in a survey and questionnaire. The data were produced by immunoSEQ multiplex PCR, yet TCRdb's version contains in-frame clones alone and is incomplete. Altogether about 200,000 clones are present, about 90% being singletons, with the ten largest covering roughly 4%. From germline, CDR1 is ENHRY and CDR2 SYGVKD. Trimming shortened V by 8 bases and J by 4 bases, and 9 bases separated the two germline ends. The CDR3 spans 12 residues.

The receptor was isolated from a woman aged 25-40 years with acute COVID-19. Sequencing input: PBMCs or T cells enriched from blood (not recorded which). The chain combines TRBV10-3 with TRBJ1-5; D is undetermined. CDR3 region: CAIGQANQPQHF. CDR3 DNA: TGTGCCATCGGGCAGGCTAATCAGCCCCAGCATTTT.